The 17 T cell receptor beta chains given below trace back to one sample, sequenced in a study of Ad26.COV2.S vaccination and SARS-CoV-2 variants. Generated by immunoSEQ multiplex PCR, the TCRdb table keeps only in-frame clones and is missing some. The sample lists tens of thousands of clones; approximately 82% were seen once. The source material was peripheral blood, sampled after recovery from COVID-19. Receptor source: a human donor who had recovered from COVID-19.

The chain carries TRBV3-1 (or the pseudogene TRBV3-2) and TRBJ1-4; no clear D. CDR1 is LGHDT, CDR2 YNNKEL, per germline (reference sequence). CDR3 size: 16 residues. V dropped 5 bases and J dropped 7 bases, with 20 bases sitting between them. The CDR3 region has the DNA TGTGCCAGCAGCTCCCCCTCCGGGATGACCGTTGAAAAACTGTTTTTT. This sequence encodes CASSSPSGMTVEKLFF.

This chain connects TRBV28 to TRBJ1-2; 9 bases match TRBD1. This CDR3 contains 13 residues. V lost 2 bases to trimming and J lost 6 bases; unmatched junction nucleotides: 1. CDR1 and CDR2 from the germline V gene are MDHEN and SYDVKM. For the CDR3, the DNA is TGTGCCAGCAGTTTAAACAGGGGGCATGGCTACACCTTC. The encoded protein is CASSLNRGHGYTF.

The chain is built from TRBV11-3 and TRBJ1-1; unclear D gene. The germline V gene has CDR1 SGHNT and CDR2 YENEEA. V gave up 0 bases and J gave up 0 bases, with 5 bases separating them. The length of the CDR3 is 14 residues. CDR3 DNA sequence: TGTGCCAGCAGCTTAGAGAACATGAACACTGAAGCTTTCTTT. As protein: CASSLENMNTEAFF.

This chain uses TRBV4-1 with TRBJ1-6; D not certain. Looked up from germline, CDR1 is MGHRA and CDR2 is YSYEKL. The ends were cut back, 4 bases at V and 0 bases at J, with 7 bases in the middle. The CDR3 is 15 residues long. CDR3 DNA sequence: TGCGCCAGCAGCCCTTTAAGCTCCTATAATTCACCCCTCCACTTT. The encoded protein is CASSPLSSYNSPLHF.

The chain combines TRBV19 with TRBJ2-7; TRBD2 is a possible D gene (5 bases). Between the trimmed V and J ends, which lost 2 bases and 3 bases, there was a span of 14 bases. The V gene's germline CDR1 is LNHDA and CDR2 SQIVND (reference sequence). CDR3 length: 15 amino acids. In nucleotides, the CDR3 is TGTGCCAGTAGTATACGGTACGAGGGCTTCTACGAGCAGTACTTC. Translation: CASSIRYEGFYEQYF. The full variable domain, with the rest looked up from reference TRBV19 and TRBJ2-7, is DGGITQSPKYLFRKEGQNVTLSCEQNLNHDAMYWYRQDPGQGLRLIYYSQIVNDFQKGDIAEGYSVSREKKESFPLTVTSAQKNPTAFYLCASSIRYEGFYEQYFGPGTRLTVT.

The chain couples TRBV13 to TRBJ1-3, with unresolved D. In germline, CDR1 is PRHDT, CDR2 FYEKMQ (reference sequence). The CDR3 consists of 16 residues. V was cut by 0 bases and J by 1 base, with 10 bases left in between. This CDR3 reads CASSLGGWSSGNTIYF. The CDR3 coding sequence is TGTGCCAGCAGCTTAGGAGGATGGAGTTCTGGAAACACCATATATTTT. Looking up the rest from reference TRBV13 and TRBJ1-3 gives the full variable domain: AAGVIQSPRHLIKEKRETATLKCYPIPRHDTVYWYQQGPGQDPQFLISFYEKMQSDKGSIPDRFSAQQFSDYHSELNMSSLELGDSALYFCASSLGGWSSGNTIYFGEGSWLTVV.

The chain has TRBV10-3 and TRBJ2-2, with D possibly TRBD2 on 6 matching bases. Germline V gene sequence: CDR1 ENHRY, CDR2 SYGVKD. The length of the CDR3 is 16 residues. Trimming shortened V by 0 bases and J by 0 bases, and 8 bases separated the two germline ends. CDR3 sequence reads: CAISESTSANTGELFF. DNA for the CDR3: TGTGCCATCAGTGAGTCGACTAGTGCGAACACCGGGGAGCTGTTTTTT.

This chain connects TRBV9 to TRBJ1-3; D unclear. Trimming pared 0 bases from V and 0 bases from J, leaving 22 bases between. Germline values: CDR1 SGDLS, CDR2 YYNGEE. CDR3 size: 20 residues. CDR3 residues: CASSVVEGSAYSSSGNTIYF. DNA for the CDR3: TGTGCCAGCAGCGTAGTGGAGGGCTCGGCATATAGTAGCTCTGGAAACACCATATATTTT.

In this sample, this clone turned up a few times. Here the CDR3 reads CSAREGNTQYF. Written as DNA, the CDR3 is TGCAGTGCTAGAGAAGGGAATACGCAGTATTTT. The V gene is TRBV20-1, the J gene TRBJ2-3; no clear D. CDR3 size: 11 residues. Deletions cut 0 bases from V and 7 bases from J, with 5 bases between. Germline CDR1 is DFQATT and CDR2 is SNEGSKA (reference sequence).

The CDR3 DNA is TGTGCCAGCAGCTCTCCCGCCACCAAAAACATTCAGTACTTC. This translates into CASSSPATKNIQYF. The chain uses TRBV11-2 and TRBJ2-4; D is undetermined. Germline assignment: CDR1 SGHAT and CDR2 FQNNGV. V was trimmed by 4 bases and J by 2 bases, leaving 9 bases between them. The CDR3 covers 14 residues.

This rearrangement joins TRBV6-4 to TRBJ1-2; D not resolved. Germline assignment: CDR1 MRHNA and CDR2 SNTAGT. This CDR3 spans 13 amino acids. V was shortened by 4 bases and J by 12 bases, with 18 bases between the two germline ends. The CDR3 spells CASSGPHKERDTF. DNA of the CDR3: TGTGCCAGCAGTGGACCGCACAAGGAGAGGGACACCTTC.

This clone was found once. The chain combines TRBV4-3 with TRBJ2-5; 9 bases fit TRBD2. Per germline, CDR1 LGHNA and CDR2 YSLEER. V trimming: 0 bases; J trimming: 5 bases; junction bases outside the gene matches: 19. This CDR3 has 20 amino acids. This chain's CDR3 is CASSQDWIAGGPRSLETQYF. As DNA, the CDR3 is TGCGCCAGCAGCCAAGATTGGATCGCGGGAGGGCCCAGGTCTTTGGAGACCCAGTACTTC.

This clone showed up just once. The chain carries TRBV3-1 (or the pseudogene TRBV3-2) and TRBJ2-5; D is ambiguous. The V end was cut by 0 bases, the J end by 5 bases, with 4 bases between. This CDR3 comprises 12 residues. Germline CDR1 LGHDT, CDR2 YNNKEL (reference sequence). CDR3 in amino acids: CASSQEGETQYF. CDR3 sequence (DNA): TGTGCCAGCAGCCAAGAAGGGGAGACCCAGTACTTC.

The chain combines TRBV7-2 with TRBJ1-2, with TRBD1 matching over 7 bases. Germline V gene data show CDR1 as SGHTA and CDR2 as FQGNSA. V lost 5 bases and J lost 3; bases outside the gene matches: 3. This CDR3 region has 13 residues. CDR3 amino acids: CASSPGGYYGYTF. In nucleotides, the CDR3 is TGTGCCAGCAGCCCAGGGGGGTACTATGGCTACACCTTC.

V and J are TRBV7-9 and TRBJ1-1; 8 positions agree with TRBD1. Losses at the gene ends were 1 base for V and 1 base for J; bases not matched to a gene: 2. Germline V lookup: CDR1 SEHNR, CDR2 FQNEAQ (reference sequence). The CDR3 runs to 15 residues. The CDR3 spells CASSLVDRANTEAFF. Written as DNA, the CDR3 is TGTGCCAGCAGCTTAGTGGACAGGGCGAACACTGAAGCTTTCTTT. The full variable domain, rest sourced from reference TRBV7-9 and TRBJ1-1, is DTGVSQNPRHKITKRGQNVTFRCDPISEHNRLYWYRQTLGQGPEFLTYFQNEAQLEKSRLLSDRFSAERPKGSFSTLEIQRTEQGDSAMYLCASSLVDRANTEAFFGQGTRLTVV.

The DNA for the CDR3 is TGTGCCAGCAGCTCCGCAAGCCGCGAGCAGTACTTC. Protein product: CASSSASREQYF. This chain links TRBV7-2 with TRBJ2-7, with D hard to call. Between the trimmed V and J ends, which lost 4 bases and 6 bases, there was a span of 10 bases. This CDR3 has 12 residues. Germline CDR1 is SGHTA and CDR2 is FQGNSA.

The chain is built from TRBV19 and TRBJ2-2; D might be TRBD1 or TRBD2, each matching 6 bases. The CDR3 totals 16 residues. Trimming removed 6 bases at V and 6 bases at J, with 20 bases between. Germline CDR1 and CDR2: LNHDA and SQIVND (reference sequence). Written as DNA, the CDR3 is TGTGCCAGTAGCGGCCTCAGGCAGGGGAGGTCCGGGGAGCTGTTTTTT. This encodes CASSGLRQGRSGELFF.